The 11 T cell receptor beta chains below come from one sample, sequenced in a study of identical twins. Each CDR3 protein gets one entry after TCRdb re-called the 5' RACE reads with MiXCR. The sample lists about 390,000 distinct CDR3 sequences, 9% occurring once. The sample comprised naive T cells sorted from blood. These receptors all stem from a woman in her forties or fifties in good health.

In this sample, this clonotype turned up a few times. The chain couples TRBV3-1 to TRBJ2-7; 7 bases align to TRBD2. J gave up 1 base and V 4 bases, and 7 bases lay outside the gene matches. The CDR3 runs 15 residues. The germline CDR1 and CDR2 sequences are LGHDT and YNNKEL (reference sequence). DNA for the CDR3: TGTGCCAGCAGCCGCGCACTAGCGCCTTCCTACGAGCAGTACTTC. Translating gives CASSRALAPSYEQYF.

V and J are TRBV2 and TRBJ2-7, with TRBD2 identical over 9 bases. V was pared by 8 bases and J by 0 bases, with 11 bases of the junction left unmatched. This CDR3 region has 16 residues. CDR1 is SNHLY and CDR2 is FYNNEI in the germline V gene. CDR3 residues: CASQVASGVISYEQYF. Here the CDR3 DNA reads TGTGCCAGCCAAGTAGCTAGCGGGGTAATCTCCTACGAGCAGTACTTC.

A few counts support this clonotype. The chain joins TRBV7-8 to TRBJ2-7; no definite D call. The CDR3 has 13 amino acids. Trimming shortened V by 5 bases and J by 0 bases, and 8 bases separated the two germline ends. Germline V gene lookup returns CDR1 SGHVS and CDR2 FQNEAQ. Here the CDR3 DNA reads TGTGCCAGCAGCATCCTGAGCTCCTACGAGCAGTACGTC. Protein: CASSILSSYEQYV.

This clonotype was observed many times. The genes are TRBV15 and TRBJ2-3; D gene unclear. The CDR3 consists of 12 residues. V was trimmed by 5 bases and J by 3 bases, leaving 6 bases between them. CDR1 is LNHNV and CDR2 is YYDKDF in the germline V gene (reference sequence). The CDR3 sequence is CATSGLTDTQYF. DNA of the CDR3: TGTGCCACCAGCGGCCTTACAGATACGCAGTATTTT.

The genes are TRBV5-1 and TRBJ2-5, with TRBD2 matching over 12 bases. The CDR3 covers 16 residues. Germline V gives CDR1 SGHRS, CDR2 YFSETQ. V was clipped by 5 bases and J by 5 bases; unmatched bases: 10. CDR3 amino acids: CASRFGLAGTLETQYF. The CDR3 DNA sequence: TGCGCCAGCAGATTCGGACTAGCGGGAACACTGGAGACCCAGTACTTC.

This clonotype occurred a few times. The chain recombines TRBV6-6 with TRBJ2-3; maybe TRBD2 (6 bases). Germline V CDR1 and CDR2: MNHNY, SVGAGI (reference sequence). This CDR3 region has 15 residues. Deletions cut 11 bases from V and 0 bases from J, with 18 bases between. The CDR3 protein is CAGRGAGPSTDTQYF. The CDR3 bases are TGTGCCGGACGTGGGGCGGGGCCCAGCACAGATACGCAGTATTTT.

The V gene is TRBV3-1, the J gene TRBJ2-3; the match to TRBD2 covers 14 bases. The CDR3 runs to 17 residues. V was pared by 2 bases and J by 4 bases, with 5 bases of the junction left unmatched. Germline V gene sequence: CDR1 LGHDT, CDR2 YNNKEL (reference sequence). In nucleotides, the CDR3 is TGTGCCAGCAGCCAACCTACGGGACTAGCGGGAGCAGATACGCAGTATTTT. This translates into CASSQPTGLAGADTQYF.

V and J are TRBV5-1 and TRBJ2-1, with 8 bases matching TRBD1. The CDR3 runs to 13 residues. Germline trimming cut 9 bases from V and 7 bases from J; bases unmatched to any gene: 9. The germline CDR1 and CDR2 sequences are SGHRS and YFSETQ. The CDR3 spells CATRGQGRNEQFF. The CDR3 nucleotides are TGCGCCACCCGAGGACAGGGTAGAAATGAGCAGTTCTTC.

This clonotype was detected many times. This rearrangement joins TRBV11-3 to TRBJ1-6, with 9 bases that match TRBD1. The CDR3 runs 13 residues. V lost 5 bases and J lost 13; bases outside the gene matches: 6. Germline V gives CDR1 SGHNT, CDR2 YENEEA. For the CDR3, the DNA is TGTGCCAGCAGCCAGGACAGGGGAAAGCCCCTCCACTTT. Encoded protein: CASSQDRGKPLHF. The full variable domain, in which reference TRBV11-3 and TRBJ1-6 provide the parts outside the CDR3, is EAGVVQSPRYKIIEKKQPVAFWCNPISGHNTLYWYLQNLGQGPELLIRYENEEAVDDSQLPKDRFSAERLKGVDSTLKIQPAELGDSAVYLCASSQDRGKPLHFGNGTRLTVT.

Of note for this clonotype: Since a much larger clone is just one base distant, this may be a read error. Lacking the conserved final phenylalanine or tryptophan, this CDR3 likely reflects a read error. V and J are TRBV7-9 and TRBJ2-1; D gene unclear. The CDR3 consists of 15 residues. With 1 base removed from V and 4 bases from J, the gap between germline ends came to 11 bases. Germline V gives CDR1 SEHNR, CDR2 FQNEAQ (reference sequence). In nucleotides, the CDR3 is TGTGCCAGCAGCTTAGTCACTTTCATTTACAATGAGCAGTTCCTC. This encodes CASSLVTFIYNEQFL.

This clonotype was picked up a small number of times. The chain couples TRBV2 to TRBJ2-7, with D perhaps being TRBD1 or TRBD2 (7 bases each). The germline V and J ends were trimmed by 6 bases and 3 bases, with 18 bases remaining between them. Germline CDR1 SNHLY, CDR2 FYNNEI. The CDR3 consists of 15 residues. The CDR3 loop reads CASRRQGGEVYEQYV. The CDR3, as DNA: TGTGCCAGCAGGCGACAGGGAGGGGAAGTCTACGAGCAGTACGTC.